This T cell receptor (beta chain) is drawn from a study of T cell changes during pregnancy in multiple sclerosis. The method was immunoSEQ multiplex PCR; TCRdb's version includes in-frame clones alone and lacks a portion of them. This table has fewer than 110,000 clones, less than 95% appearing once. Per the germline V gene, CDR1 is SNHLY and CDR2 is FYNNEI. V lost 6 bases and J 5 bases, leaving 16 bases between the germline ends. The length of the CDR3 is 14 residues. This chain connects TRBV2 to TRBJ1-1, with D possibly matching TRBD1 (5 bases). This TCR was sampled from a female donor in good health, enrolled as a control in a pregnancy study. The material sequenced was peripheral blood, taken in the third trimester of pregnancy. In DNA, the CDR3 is TGTGCCAGCAGGGAGACAGATCAGTGGACTGAAGCTTTCTTT. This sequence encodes CASRETDQWTEAFF.